This TCR beta chain was obtained from a study of CD8 T cells in ankylosing spondylitis. This clonotype turned up a few times. What it binds is not known. CDR1 is LGHNA, CDR2 YNFKEQ, per germline. Trimming stripped 0 bases from V and 1 base from J, with 7 bases between. CDR3 length equals 15 residues. Broader study findings: The clones that were linked to disease were reported to be significantly enriched in matched synovial fluid samples from ankylosing spondylitis patients.

TCRdb passed the 5' RACE reads through MiXCR, listing each CDR3 protein once. The data show about 90,000 distinct CDR3 sequences, approximately 30% seen once. Sequencing used blood, either unsorted or a sorted T cell fraction (not recorded which). The source of this sequence is a male donor with ankylosing spondylitis or in good health (not recorded which). This chain connects TRBV4-2 to TRBJ1-5; the D is unclear. The CDR3 coding sequence is TGTGCCAGCAGCCAAGAACCGTACAGCAATCAGCCCCAGCATTTT. Protein sequence: CASSQEPYSNQPQHF.